Described below is a single T cell receptor beta chain sequence and its context. Its antigen remains undetermined. Per-nucleotide qualities are absent, and no much larger clonotype sits a single base away. The data stem from a study of shared clonotypes between healthy human individuals (dated by TCRdb to about 2020). Notes on the research overall: Two women and a few men aged 18 to 49 years were included in the cohort. For each donor, CD4 naive and CD4 memory were each run on three plates, CD8 naive on two plates, and CD8 memory on one plate. The study deeply sequenced blood TCR repertoires of five healthy adults to estimate repertoire size and the extent of clonotype sharing between individuals. Different laboratories and diverse techniques were used to prepare libraries and sequence TCR repertoires, to increase sequencing depth and limit assay-specific biases. Each donor's leukapheresis produced roughly between roughly 0.9 and 8.9 billion PBMCs. Study-wide conclusions, independent of this receptor: Higher generation probabilities were observed for clonotypes shared by all four sorted-subset donors than for non-shared clonotypes. Rarefaction of sorted-subset datasets indicated incomplete sequencing despite the large sequencing depth. Across a handful of donors, approximately 5% of naive CD4, 3.5% of naive CD8, approximately 2.5% of memory CD4, and approximately 0.42% of memory CD8 clonotypes were shared. The small number of donors limited the genetic and exposure-history diversity represented. Based on pairwise subsampling, the degree of clonotype sharing among donors was expected to be affected by sequencing depth. Sampling was restricted to blood, and TCR repertoires in tissues likely differ from the TCR repertoires found in blood. Naive subsets generally had larger estimated clonotype richness than memory subsets did.

The donors were healthy, HIV-negative adults with no recently reported acute infections or vaccinations. All donors were Caucasian adults living in Nashville, Tennessee, USA. Magnetic negative selection was used to enrich CD4+ T cells, after which naive cells were positively selected on CD45RA and the negative fraction became the memory subset. Blood was collected by leukapheresis, and PBMCs were isolated by Ficoll-Histopaque density gradient centrifugation and then cryopreserved in liquid nitrogen vapor phase. Analytical flow cytometry was used to check the purity and quantity of every magnetically sorted T cell population. Genomic DNA was isolated from every sorted fraction and measured by UV absorbance on a Nanodrop 2000c. Using the deep immunoSEQ assay, multiplex PCR amplified TCR CDR3 regions from genomic DNA. Extracted genomic DNA from each cell subset was distributed evenly across all wells of several immunoSEQ 96-well plates, and each plate was treated as a replicate. Each replicate PCR for sorted subsets received around 210 ng genomic DNA, equal to roughly 30,000 T cell genomes. Purified libraries were measured with a Qubit 3.0 fluorometer, size-checked on a Bioanalyzer 2100, and measured again with the KAPA Library Quantification kit. A separate single-read 150-cycle Illumina NextSeq 550 flow cell was used to sequence each immunoSEQ 96-well plate. On the study's bioinformatics: Because only junctional sequences without quality scores were contained in the immunoSEQ output, filtering matching that applied to full-length reads could not be performed. To assign V/J genes and CDR3, sequences were annotated against IMGT germline references using PyIR, a Python wrapper for IgBLAST v1.9. Reads were filtered out if the reads had weak V/J assignments (E-value above 1e-6), no CDR3, stop codons, out-of-frame junctions, or ambiguous translated residues. A V3J clonotype was defined by an identical inferred V gene, J gene, and CDR3 amino acid sequence. Percentage overlap between repertoires was computed as shared unique clonotypes divided by the size of the smaller repertoire. Richness of each repertoire was evaluated using RTK rarefaction, the Chao1 estimator, and Recon v2.1 estimates of unobserved clonotypes. OLGA was used to compute generation probabilities for all TCRbeta clonotypes that the gDNA method yielded from a handful of donors. The table comes from immuneACCESS by way of TCRdb, which keeps in-frame sequences with V and J called. Part of the clones is missing from these tables; in studies checked, under half for an unresolved V gene and the rest for unknown reasons. V and J calls and clone size are given by that table; D and trimming were obtained from the DNA. Within this sample are about 1.1 million clones, with 70% to 85% of them counted one time only. Of the sample, over 0.8% is held by the ten largest clones.

In the germline V gene, CDR1 corresponds to MDHEN and CDR2 to SYDVKM. The cysteine opens and the phenylalanine closes a CDR3 of 17 amino acids. Of all the DNA, just the CDR3 is kept, 51 bases in frame from base 1. V lost 4 bases and J lost 5 bases, and the count of bases not matched to a germline gene is 12. The sequenced material came from memory CD4+ T cells from PBMCs. What this sample's cell subset or site label stands for: CD45RA-negative fraction. The sequence joins TRBV28 to TRBJ2-1; 9 bases in between match TRBD2. This clonotype was sampled from a young man in good health. Some clones in this sample may be carry-over from other donors' samples. The CDR3 is CASSSPPGGRAHNEQFF. In nucleotides, the sequence is TGTGCCAGCAGTTCCCCACCTGGCGGGAGGGCCCACAATGAGCAGTTCTTC.